This is a list of T cell receptor beta chains from one sample in a study of T-cell memory formation after mild COVID-19. TCRdb redid the calling of the 5' RACE reads with MiXCR, one entry per CDR3 protein. The table includes about 340,000 distinct CDR3 sequences, approximately 13% detected once. Sequencing was done on a sample of PBMCs or a T cell subset sorted from them (not recorded which). These receptors were collected from a man aged 18 to 29 who had mild COVID-19 (a few samples of this study predate the infection). Cell type and time point are not known. Both conserved end residues are part of each CDR3. Fields, in order: D gene, V gene, J gene, clone size, CDR3 protein, CDR3 DNA. A D gene is named only where the DNA matches it firmly. Size tells how often a clone was seen (once, few, many) or the class of an expanded clone, and some rows leave it out.

NA	TRBV12-3/TRBV12-4	TRBJ2-5	NA	CASSFWGQETQYF	TGTGCCAGCAGTTTTTGGGGACAAGAGACCCAGTACTTC
NA	TRBV6-5	TRBJ2-4	NA	CASSYRTKSGIQYF	TGTGCCAGCAGTTACCGCACAAAGTCCGGCATTCAGTACTTC
NA	TRBV4-2	TRBJ2-7	NA	CASSQGVGLSYEQYF	TGTGCCAGCAGCCAAGGGGTAGGGTTGTCCTACGAGCAGTACTTC
NA	TRBV7-6	TRBJ1-3	few	CASSHYRDSGNTIYF	TGTGCCAGCAGCCATTACAGGGACTCTGGAAACACCATATATTTT
NA	TRBV5-1	TRBJ1-1	few	CASSLGSRTVIEAFF	TGCGCCAGCAGCTTGGGTTCGCGGACGGTGATCGAAGCTTTCTTT
TRBD1	TRBV7-8	TRBJ1-5	few	CASSLVGQGDRPQHF	TGTGCCAGCAGCTTAGTTGGACAGGGGGATCGGCCCCAGCATTTT
TRBD2	TRBV28	TRBJ2-1	few	CASSFELAGAGEQFF	TGTGCCAGCAGTTTTGAGCTAGCGGGGGCGGGTGAGCAGTTCTTC
NA	TRBV2	TRBJ2-1	NA	CASSEVSVSGEQFF	TGTGCCAGCAGTGAAGTCTCTGTGTCTGGTGAGCAGTTCTTC
NA	TRBV5-1	TRBJ1-1	few	CASSLGVGEDTEAFF	TGCGCCAGCAGCTTGGGGGTCGGGGAGGACACTGAAGCTTTCTTT
NA	TRBV6-2/TRBV6-3	TRBJ1-1	few	CASSPRTSRQAFF	TGTGCCAGCAGCCCTAGGACATCCCGGCAAGCTTTCTTT
TRBD1	TRBV7-2	TRBJ1-5	NA	CASSPRDRGRSQPQHF	TGTGCCAGCAGCCCCCGGGACAGGGGTAGGAGTCAGCCCCAGCATTTT
NA	TRBV12-3/TRBV12-4	TRBJ2-7	few	CASSFQSYEQYF	TGTGCCAGCAGTTTTCAATCCTACGAGCAGTACTTC
NA	TRBV6-6	TRBJ2-2	NA	CASSYGDLGTGELFF	TGTGCCAGCAGTTACGGAGATCTAGGAACCGGGGAGCTGTTTTTT
NA	TRBV4-1	TRBJ1-6	NA	CASSQLRTYNSPLHF	TGCGCCAGCAGCCAATTGCGGACCTATAATTCACCCCTCCACTTT
NA	TRBV20-1	TRBJ1-6	few	CSANVERRGSPLHF	TGCAGTGCTAATGTTGAGCGCCGAGGATCACCCCTCCACTTT
TRBD1	TRBV7-9	TRBJ2-1	NA	CASSRDRGRDEQFF	TGTGCCAGCAGCCGGGACAGGGGGCGGGATGAGCAGTTCTTC
NA	TRBV15	TRBJ2-3	NA	CATSSWGGRQEDTQYF	TGTGCCACCAGCAGCTGGGGGGGGCGTCAAGAAGATACGCAGTATTTT
NA	TRBV7-9	TRBJ1-6	few	CASSLSAGQGRSPLHF	TGTGCCAGCAGCTTATCCGCAGGGCAGGGGCGTTCACCCCTCCACTTT
NA	TRBV6-1	TRBJ1-2	few	CASNPVARGGYTF	TGTGCCAGCAACCCTGTGGCCCGGGGTGGCTACACCTTC
TRBD1	TRBV14	TRBJ1-2	NA	CASSQAGQANYGYTF	TGTGCCAGCAGCCAAGCAGGACAGGCCAACTATGGCTACACCTTC
NA	TRBV18	TRBJ2-2	NA	CASSVGLDTGELFF	TGTGCCAGCTCAGTAGGGTTGGACACCGGGGAGCTGTTTTTT
NA	TRBV18	TRBJ1-2	NA	CASSPPGGFNYGYTF	TGTGCCAGCTCACCACCGGGGGGGTTCAACTATGGCTACACCTTC
NA	TRBV7-3	TRBJ2-6	NA	CASSPTGHGANVLTF	TGTGCCAGCAGTCCTACAGGGCACGGGGCCAACGTCCTGACTTTC
NA	TRBV20-1	TRBJ1-1	NA	CSARSGVRTEAFF	TGCAGTGCTAGATCAGGGGTGAGGACTGAAGCTTTCTTT
TRBD1	TRBV5-1	TRBJ2-3	many	CASSATSSRGLNTDTQYF	TGCGCCAGCAGCGCCACTTCCTCAAGGGGGCTTAACACAGATACGCAGTATTTT
TRBD1	TRBV2	TRBJ1-1	NA	CASIRQGKGTEAFF	TGTGCCAGCATCCGACAGGGGAAGGGAACTGAAGCTTTCTTT
TRBD2	TRBV12-3/TRBV12-4	TRBJ2-3	many	CASRMTSLTDTQYF	TGTGCCAGCAGAATGACTAGCCTCACAGATACGCAGTATTTT
NA	TRBV7-2	TRBJ2-7	NA	CASSPRTVGGWYF	TGTGCCAGCAGCCCCCGGACAGTTGGGGGGTGGTACTTC
NA	TRBV6-6	TRBJ2-3	few	CASSAHRGATDTQYF	TGTGCCAGCAGTGCCCACCGGGGCGCCACAGATACGCAGTATTTT
NA	TRBV6-2/TRBV6-3	TRBJ2-3	NA	CASSSDGTPADTQYF	TGTGCCAGCAGTTCTGACGGGACCCCGGCAGATACGCAGTATTTT
NA	TRBV7-8	TRBJ1-5	many	CASSSSSLQPQHF	TGTGCCAGCAGCTCCTCCAGCTTGCAGCCCCAGCATTTT
TRBD1	TRBV29-1	TRBJ1-1	few	CSVGGQGARAFF	TGCAGCGTTGGAGGACAGGGGGCGAGGGCTTTCTTT
NA	TRBV4-1	TRBJ1-5	many	CATAQKAWNQPQHF	TGCGCCACCGCCCAGAAGGCATGGAATCAGCCCCAGCATTTT
NA	TRBV2	TRBJ2-3	few	CASSDEGTQYF	TGTGCCAGCAGTGATGAAGGGACGCAGTATTTT
TRBD1	TRBV29-1	TRBJ1-1	few	CSVEDLLGTGGTEAFF	TGCAGCGTTGAAGATCTTCTAGGGACAGGGGGAACTGAAGCTTTCTTT
NA	TRBV10-3	TRBJ1-5	few	CAIRGGMGQPQHF	TGTGCCATCAGAGGGGGGATGGGGCAGCCCCAGCATTTT
NA	TRBV14	TRBJ2-1	many	CASSQDNAWEQFF	TGTGCCAGCAGCCAAGATAATGCATGGGAGCAGTTCTTC
NA	TRBV20-1	TRBJ2-3	NA	CSATRTPGSPDTQYF	TGCAGTGCCACAAGGACACCTGGGTCGCCAGATACGCAGTATTTT
NA	TRBV6-1	TRBJ2-5	few	CASGGIETQYF	TGTGCCAGCGGGGGGATAGAGACCCAGTACTTC
NA	TRBV30	TRBJ1-2	many	CAWKRDRPYGYTF	TGTGCCTGGAAACGAGACCGCCCCTATGGCTACACCTTC
NA	TRBV9	TRBJ1-6	NA	CASSVEREAISPLHF	TGTGCCAGCAGCGTAGAGCGGGAAGCTATTTCACCCCTCCACTTT
TRBD2	TRBV5-6	TRBJ2-7	NA	CASRGSAGTSVYEQYF	TGTGCCAGCAGGGGCTCCGCTGGGACTAGCGTCTACGAGCAGTACTTC
TRBD1	TRBV6-5	TRBJ1-3	NA	CASSAAGTGDRNTIYF	TGTGCCAGCAGTGCAGCCGGGACAGGGGACCGAAACACCATATATTTT
TRBD1	TRBV7-9	TRBJ1-6	NA	CASSLKGTGNSPLHF	TGTGCCAGCAGCTTAAAAGGGACAGGGAATTCACCCCTCCACTTT
TRBD1	TRBV20-1	TRBJ2-1	NA	CSLDRAARGNEQFF	TGCAGCCTCGACAGGGCCGCTAGAGGGAATGAGCAGTTCTTC
TRBD1	TRBV27	TRBJ1-2	NA	CASTQLGQGATGYTF	TGTGCCAGCACCCAATTGGGACAGGGGGCAACTGGCTACACCTTC
TRBD1	TRBV4-1	TRBJ1-2	NA	CASSLRLTGGGGYTF	TGCGCCAGCAGCCTCAGACTGACAGGGGGCGGTGGCTACACCTTC
TRBD2	TRBV12-3/TRBV12-4	TRBJ2-1	few	CASSLKGLAFYEQFF	TGTGCCAGCAGTTTAAAGGGACTAGCCTTCTATGAGCAGTTCTTC
NA	TRBV7-8	TRBJ2-2	many	CASSLGGGTNTGELFF	TGTGCCAGCAGCTTAGGAGGGGGGACGAACACCGGGGAGCTGTTTTTT
NA	TRBV5-1	TRBJ1-2	few	CASSLGGAGDAGYTF	TGCGCCAGCAGCTTGGGAGGGGCAGGAGATGCTGGCTACACCTTC
TRBD2	TRBV11-1	TRBJ2-1	many	CASSWGGNEQFF	TGTGCCAGCAGCTGGGGGGGCAATGAGCAGTTCTTC
NA	TRBV7-2	TRBJ2-2	many	CASSLGGGGNTGELFF	TGTGCCAGCAGCCTCGGCGGTGGGGGGAACACCGGGGAGCTGTTTTTT
NA	TRBV7-2	TRBJ2-7	few	CASSLVPRENYEQYF	TGTGCCAGCAGCTTAGTCCCCAGGGAGAACTACGAGCAGTACTTC
TRBD2	TRBV24-1	TRBJ2-3	few	CATSEFGTTTDTQYF	TGTGCCACCAGTGAATTCGGGACTACCACAGATACGCAGTATTTT
TRBD2	TRBV7-8	TRBJ2-3	many	CASSPRGGGGTDTQYF	TGTGCCAGCAGCCCTCGGGGGGGCGGAGGCACAGATACGCAGTATTTT
TRBD2	TRBV7-6	TRBJ2-7	NA	CASSLAGQERGYEQYF	TGTGCCAGCAGCTTAGCAGGCCAGGAGCGGGGCTACGAGCAGTACTTC